The 15 T cell receptor beta chains below were found in one sample sequenced in a study of PD-L1 blockade in urothelial cancer. The repertoire was sequenced with immunoSEQ multiplex PCR; TCRdb's copy has only in-frame clones and lacks some. The table lists tens of thousands of clones, approximately 86% of them singletons. The sample here was PBMCs, taken around atezolizumab (anti-PD-L1) treatment. These receptors came from a man aged 45-65 years with urothelial cancer.

The chain recombines TRBV2 with TRBJ1-2; 9 positions agree with TRBD1. This CDR3 comprises 13 residues. J lost 0 bases, V lost 11 bases, and 4 bases had no gene match. The germline CDR1 and CDR2 sequences are SNHLY and FYNNEI. CDR3 nucleotides: TGTGCCGGGGGGACAGGGCCTAACTATGGCTACACCTTC. Protein: CAGGTGPNYGYTF.

The chain has TRBV7-6 and TRBJ2-1; 8 nucleotides line up with TRBD2. V lost 1 base, J lost 1 base, and 6 bases stayed unmatched. The CDR3 loop spans 17 amino acids. CDR1 is SGHVS, CDR2 FNYEAQ, per germline. The CDR3 DNA follows: TGTGCCAGCAGCTTAGGTCCGGGGGGGAATTCCTACAATGAGCAGTTCTTC. Its translation is CASSLGPGGNSYNEQFF.

This chain links TRBV18 with TRBJ1-1, with 8 bases lining up with TRBD1. This CDR3 has 16 residues. Germline CDR1 and CDR2: KGHSH and LQKENI. With 6 bases clipped from V and 1 base from J, the junction kept 10 bases outside the gene matches. CDR3 loop: CASSSKQGVGNTEAFF. CDR3 nucleotides: TGTGCCAGCTCGTCCAAACAGGGGGTAGGGAACACTGAAGCTTTCTTT.

The rearrangement links TRBV7-9 to TRBJ1-4; D unclear. V lost 3 bases and J lost 8, with 16 bases in between. The germline gives CDR1 SEHNR, CDR2 FQNEAQ (reference sequence). This CDR3 is 15 amino acids long. This CDR3 is CASSFSALGGEKLFF. The DNA of the CDR3 is TGTGCCAGCAGCTTTTCGGCGCTGGGAGGGGAAAAACTGTTTTTT.

This rearrangement joins TRBV18 to TRBJ2-3; 8 nucleotides match TRBD2. J was trimmed by 9 bases and V by 1 base; bases with no gene match: 15. CDR1 KGHSH and CDR2 LQKENI come from the germline V gene. The CDR3 runs to 17 residues. In nucleotides, the CDR3 is TGTGCCAGCTCACCACTAGTTCCGGGACTAGTAGGGGGAACGCAGTATTTT. Protein sequence: CASSPLVPGLVGGTQYF.

Only one count was recorded for this clone. The chain is built from TRBV10-3 and TRBJ1-5; 7 positions agree with TRBD1. The trim removed 0 bases at V and 2 bases at J, leaving 1 base unmatched. This CDR3 has 15 amino acids. In germline, CDR1 is ENHRY, CDR2 SYGVKD. CDR3 sequence: CAISESGGGNQPQHF. CDR3 nucleotides: TGTGCCATCAGTGAGTCAGGGGGCGGCAATCAGCCCCAGCATTTT.

V and J are TRBV5-1 and TRBJ2-3, with D uncertain. Trimming shortened V by 1 base and J by 0 bases, and 15 bases separated the two germline ends. This CDR3 is built from 17 residues. Germline V gives CDR1 SGHRS, CDR2 YFSETQ. The CDR3 coding sequence is TGCGCCAGCAGCTTGAACCCTGTCGGTTCTAGCACAGATACGCAGTATTTT. This gives the protein CASSLNPVGSSTDTQYF. The whole variable domain, filled in from reference TRBV5-1 and TRBJ2-3, reads KAGVTQTPRYLIKTRGQQVTLSCSPISGHRSVSWYQQTPGQGLQFLFEYFSETQRNKGNFPGRFSGRQFSNSRSEMNVSTLELGDSALYLCASSLNPVGSSTDTQYFGPGTRLTVL.

This chain joins TRBV19 and TRBJ1-1; no clear D. The CDR3 has 13 residues. Trimming removed 3 bases from V and 5 bases from J, with 10 bases in between. From germline, CDR1 is LNHDA and CDR2 SQIVND (reference sequence). In DNA, the CDR3 is TGTGCCAGTAGTATGGGAGTCGGGACTGAAGCTTTCTTT. Its protein is CASSMGVGTEAFF.

The rearrangement joins TRBV15 to TRBJ2-5, with D perhaps matching TRBD2 (7 bases). The CDR3 contains 16 residues. V lost 5 bases and J lost 5, with 21 bases in between. The V gene's germline CDR1 is LNHNV and CDR2 YYDKDF (reference sequence). CDR3 region: CATSSLGAGVRETQYF. In nucleotides, the CDR3 is TGTGCCACCAGCTCACTGGGGGCGGGGGTCCGGGAGACCCAGTACTTC.

The chain employs TRBV11-2 and TRBJ2-4; 12 bases map to TRBD2. Germline trimming cut 5 bases from V and 0 bases from J; bases unmatched to any gene: 2. This CDR3 has 16 residues. Per germline, CDR1 SGHAT and CDR2 FQNNGV. In DNA, the CDR3 is TGTGCCAGCAGCCCGACTAGCGGGGGAGCCAAAAACATTCAGTACTTC. Residues: CASSPTSGGAKNIQYF.

The rearrangement uses TRBV6-1 and TRBJ1-5, with 9 bases identical to TRBD1. The CDR3 loop spans 15 amino acids. From germline, CDR1 is MNHNS and CDR2 SASEGT. The ends lost 7 bases at V and 9 bases at J; junction bases unmatched: 13. The CDR3 DNA is TGTGCCAGCAACGCCCGACAGGGGGGCTTTGGGCCCCAGCATTTT. Its protein product is CASNARQGGFGPQHF.

V is TRBV27 and J is TRBJ2-7; D gene ambiguous. V was cut by 5 bases and J by 10 bases, with 9 bases left in between. Germline CDR1 MNHEY, CDR2 SMNVEV (reference sequence). This CDR3 region has 10 residues. CDR3 DNA: TGTGCCAGCAGTCAACAGCTACAGTACTTC. This translates into CASSQQLQYF.

As regards this clone: This may come from a read error, since a much larger clone is one base off. The same CDR3 arises from other DNA sequences in this sample as well. CDR3 in DNA: TGCGCCAGCAGCTTCAGCGGGCAGCAAGAACAGTTCTTC. Its protein product is CASSFSGQQEQFF. The rearrangement joins TRBV5-1 to TRBJ2-1; TRBD2 might be the D (6 bases). This CDR3 region has 13 residues. The V end was cut by 2 bases, the J end by 13 bases, with 16 bases between. The germline V gene has CDR1 SGHRS and CDR2 YFSETQ.

Note on this clone: A read error may produce the germline difference seen at one junction end. This chain links TRBV6-1 with TRBJ1-3, with D tentatively TRBD1 (6 bases). The CDR3 loop spans 11 amino acids. Germline V gene sequence: CDR1 MNHNS, CDR2 SASEGT. The CDR3 DNA reads as TGTGCCAGCAGTGAATTCACGGGACAAGAATTT. It specifies CASSEFTGQEF.

V and J are TRBV19 and TRBJ1-2; 9 nucleotides align to TRBD1. The trim removed 10 bases at V and 5 bases at J, leaving 11 bases unmatched. The V gene's germline CDR1 is LNHDA and CDR2 SQIVND (reference sequence). The CDR3 is 14 amino acids. Written as DNA, the CDR3 is TGTGCCACCAAAAGCCGGGACAGGGATTATGGCTACACCTTC. Its protein product is CATKSRDRDYGYTF.